Each of the 13 T cell receptor beta chains below was sequenced from the same sample in a study of T cell changes during pregnancy in multiple sclerosis. Clones were sequenced by immunoSEQ multiplex PCR, and TCRdb holds only the in-frame ones, with some missing. The table has 65,000 to 90,000 clones, around 92% seen once. Sequences were derived from peripheral blood, sampled in the third trimester of pregnancy. All receptors derive from a female donor in good health, enrolled as a control in a pregnancy study.

This chain connects TRBV23-1 to TRBJ2-7; TRBD2 is a possible D gene (6 bases). TRBV23-1 is filed as an ORF, its function uncertain. Trimming shortened V by 0 bases and J by 4 bases, and 7 bases separated the two germline ends. The CDR3 runs 13 residues. The chain's CDR3 is CASSQSGGYEQYF. In DNA form, the CDR3 reads TGCGCCAGCAGTCAATCCGGAGGGTACGAGCAGTACTTC.

In DNA form, the CDR3 reads TGTGCCAGCAGGCCAGGGGTCTCTGGAAACACCATATATTTT. Residues: CASRPGVSGNTIYF. V is TRBV27 and J is TRBJ1-3; D might be TRBD1 (6 bases). The CDR3 length is 14 residues. Germline assignment: CDR1 MNHEY and CDR2 SMNVEV (reference sequence). Trimming stripped 6 bases from V and 0 bases from J, with 9 bases between.

The rearrangement uses TRBV27 and TRBJ1-3; unclear D gene. This CDR3 region has 18 residues. The V gene lost 0 bases and the J gene lost 0 bases, with 15 bases spanning the gap. Germline lookup yields CDR1 MNHEY and CDR2 SMNVEV (reference sequence). For the CDR3, the DNA is TGTGCCAGCAGTTTATCCCCGGGAGGCCCTAGCTCTGGAAACACCATATATTTT. This gives the protein CASSLSPGGPSSGNTIYF.

This sequence joins TRBV25-1 and TRBJ2-7, with 8 bases fitting TRBD2. The germline gives CDR1 MGHDK, CDR2 SYGVNS. V shed 4 bases, J shed 9 bases, and the junction held 14 bases outside the gene matches. The CDR3 covers 15 residues. Written as DNA, the CDR3 is TGTGCCAGCAGTGGGGGTAGCGGGAATGGGCTGGTGCAGTACTTC. Encoded protein: CASSGGSGNGLVQYF.

The chain uses TRBV15 and TRBJ2-1; 8 bases align to TRBD2. The CDR3 loop spans 16 amino acids. The J segment lost 7 bases and the V segment lost 0 bases, leaving 8 bases of the junction unmatched. Germline-derived CDR1 and CDR2 are LNHNV and YYDKDF (reference sequence). This CDR3 reads CATSREGAGETNEQFF. The CDR3 DNA reads TGTGCCACCAGCAGAGAGGGAGCGGGGGAGACGAATGAGCAGTTCTTC. The full variable domain, with the rest looked up from reference TRBV15 and TRBJ2-1, is DAMVIQNPRYQVTQFGKPVTLSCSQTLNHNVMYWYQQKSSQAPKLLFHYYDKDFNNEADTPDNFQSRRPNTSFCFLDIRSPGLGDTAMYLCATSREGAGETNEQFFGPGTRLTVL.

The chain uses TRBV28 and TRBJ2-1, with D possibly being TRBD2 (6 bases). From germline, CDR1 is MDHEN and CDR2 SYDVKM. This CDR3 is 17 amino acids long. V was clipped by 5 bases and J by 4 bases, with 21 bases between them. The CDR3 loop is CASSPPAGSTQYNEQFF. The DNA of the CDR3 is TGTGCCAGCAGTCCCCCTGCCGGGAGCACCCAATACAATGAGCAGTTCTTC.

The chain joins TRBV5-4 to TRBJ2-7, with D possibly matching TRBD1 (5 bases). With 4 bases removed from V and 5 bases from J, the gap between germline ends came to 16 bases. This CDR3 contains 14 residues. CDR1 and CDR2 from the germline V gene are SGHNT and YYREEE (reference sequence). Here the CDR3 DNA reads TGTGCCAGCAGCCCTGGGCAGGGTTGGAACGAGCAGTACTTC. It encodes CASSPGQGWNEQYF.

This clone appeared a single time. The V gene is TRBV14, the J gene TRBJ2-1; tentatively, D is TRBD1 (6 bases). Germline loops: CDR1 SGHDN, CDR2 FVKESK. The CDR3 sequence is 13 residues long. The V gene lost 1 base and the J gene lost 8 bases, with 9 bases spanning the gap. CDR3 in amino acids: CASSQGTGYEQFF. For the CDR3, the DNA is TGTGCCAGCAGCCAAGGAACAGGGTATGAGCAGTTCTTC.

This clone came up once. The chain has TRBV28 and TRBJ2-6; D possibly corresponds to TRBD1 (6 bases). The V end lost 6 bases, the J end lost 0 bases, and 21 bases lay between the germline ends. Germline CDR1 and CDR2: MDHEN and SYDVKM. There are 19 residues in the CDR3. The CDR3 sequence is CASSILQGLGNSGANVLTF. CDR3 nucleotides: TGTGCCAGCAGCATCTTACAGGGTTTGGGAAACTCTGGGGCCAACGTCCTGACTTTC.

The chain joins TRBV7-8 to TRBJ1-2, with a tentative D call TRBD1 (6 bases). CDR3 size: 15 residues. Germline V gene data show CDR1 as SGHVS and CDR2 as FQNEAQ. The ends were cut back, 5 bases at V and 2 bases at J, with 15 bases in the middle. The CDR3 DNA follows: TGTGCCAGCAGCCCGGATTTGACAGGAAACTATGGCTACACCTTC. Protein sequence: CASSPDLTGNYGYTF.

Only a few counts were recorded for this clone. This chain joins TRBV15 and TRBJ2-3; possible D gene TRBD2, 6 bases. CDR1 and CDR2 from the germline V gene are LNHNV and YYDKDF (reference sequence). Trimming removed 3 bases at V and 4 bases at J, with 17 bases between. The CDR3 is 16 amino acids. CDR3 sequence reads: CATSSGEVVVPDTQYF. Here the CDR3 DNA reads TGTGCCACCAGCAGTGGGGAGGTAGTCGTCCCAGATACGCAGTATTTT.

This clone came up once. The chain links TRBV5-4 to TRBJ1-4; 7 nucleotides line up with TRBD1. The ends lost 4 bases at V and 2 bases at J; junction bases unmatched: 5. CDR1 is SGHNT and CDR2 is YYREEE in the germline V gene (reference sequence). CDR3 size: 15 residues. In nucleotides, the CDR3 is TGTGCCAGCAGCCCTTCGACAGGGACTAATGAAAAACTGTTTTTT. It translates to CASSPSTGTNEKLFF.

The V and J genes are TRBV14 and TRBJ2-1, with D perhaps matching TRBD2 (6 bases). The CDR3 contains 16 residues. Deletions cut 1 base from V and 7 bases from J, with 17 bases between. Germline loops: CDR1 SGHDN, CDR2 FVKESK. The CDR3 region has the DNA TGTGCCAGCAGCCAAGTTCTACCCCTAGGAGGGAATGAGCAGTTCTTC. Translating gives CASSQVLPLGGNEQFF.